These 3 T cell receptor beta chains were sequenced from one sample in a study of blood T cell repertoires in COVID-19. The data were produced by immunoSEQ multiplex PCR, yet TCRdb's version contains in-frame clones alone and is incomplete. Of 180,000 or so clones listed, 75% to 90% are singletons. Sequenced sample: peripheral blood. Receptor source: a man aged 35 to 55 with acute or convalescent COVID-19.

The V and J genes are TRBV30 and TRBJ2-7, with TRBD1 identical over 8 bases. V was clipped by 8 bases and J by 3 bases; unmatched bases: 6. The CDR3 has 12 amino acids. The V gene's germline CDR1 is GTSNPN and CDR2 SVGIG (reference sequence). In nucleotides, the CDR3 is TGTGCCCTAGGACAGGGCGTCTACGAGCAGTACTTC. Amino acid sequence: CALGQGVYEQYF. The full variable domain, rest sourced from reference TRBV30 and TRBJ2-7, is SQTIHQWPATLVQPVGSPLSLECTVEGTSNPNLYWYRQAAGRGLQLLFYSVGIGQISSEVPQNLSASRPQDRQFILSSKKLLLSDSGFYLCALGQGVYEQYFGPGTRLTVT.

V usage is TRBV2 and J usage is TRBJ1-5; possibly TRBD1 for D (5 bases). Germline-derived CDR1 and CDR2 are SNHLY and FYNNEI. The CDR3 contains 13 residues. V dropped 4 bases and J dropped 5 bases, with 9 bases sitting between them. Written as DNA, the CDR3 is TGTGCCAGCAGTGGACAGCTCCATCAGCCCCAGCATTTT. As protein: CASSGQLHQPQHF.

The chain is built from TRBV7-8 and TRBJ1-4; 7 bases are shared with TRBD1. CDR1 and CDR2 from the germline V gene are SGHVS and FQNEAQ. V was clipped by 4 bases and J by 4 bases; unmatched bases: 6. This CDR3 region has 15 residues. This chain's CDR3 is CASSSRQGDNEKLFF. Written as DNA, the CDR3 is TGTGCCAGCAGCTCAAGACAGGGTGATAATGAAAAACTGTTTTTT.